This T cell receptor beta chain derives from a study of blood T cell repertoires in COVID-19. About the study: Donors in the United States, Italy and Spain gave samples during acute or convalescent COVID-19.

The length of the CDR3 is 15 residues. V lost 1 base and J 7 bases, leaving 14 bases between the germline ends. The germline V gene encodes CDR1 SGHTA and CDR2 FQGNSA. Under the authors' procedure: Amplified reference gene primers provided the basis for estimating nucleated cell counts. Generated by immunoSEQ multiplex PCR, the TCRdb table keeps only in-frame clones and is missing some. For V, J and clone size, that table is used; D and trimming come from the DNA. Found here are 100,000 or so clones, 80% to 95% of them singletons; the top ten hold approximately 5.1%. The sequencing input was peripheral blood. This TCR derives from a man aged 65 to 85 with acute or convalescent COVID-19. This chain links TRBV7-2 with TRBJ1-5; D ambiguous. CDR3 coding DNA: TGTGCCAGCAGCTTAGAGTCTCGAGGGCCGCAGCCCCAGCATTTT. Amino acid sequence: CASSLESRGPQPQHF.